This TCR beta chain emerged from a study of T-cell reconstitution after alpha-beta-depleted transplantation in children. This clonotype was picked up many times. Its antigen remains unidentified. Between the trimmed V and J ends, which lost 2 bases and 2 bases, there was a span of 14 bases. The CDR3 loop spans 15 amino acids. Germline V CDR1 and CDR2: SGHDT, YYEEEE. A library of TCRbeta sequences, prepared with unique molecular identifiers, was generated. TCRdb re-derived calls from the PCR reads in MiXCR, one entry per CDR3 protein. The sample records 600,000 to 700,000 distinct CDR3 sequences, under 15% being singletons. Study-wide results and limits: Reports say that about two months after transplant, the alpha-beta T cells came out of several hundred graft clones that had expanded. From newly produced T cells came most of the T-cell counts and diversity one year after transplant. Some patients owed their high day-60 TCRbeta diversity to surviving recipient T cells and thymic progenitors.

V usage is TRBV5-6 and J usage is TRBJ2-7, with D unclear. The receptor comes from a girl aged 2-10 years with congenital amegakaryocytic thrombocytopenia, due to receive a stem cell transplant. This material consisted of PBMCs, taken before TCRalphabeta/CD19-depleted stem cell transplant. This CDR3 reads CASSFFGVTTYEQYF. The CDR3 coding sequence is TGTGCCAGCAGCTTTTTTGGCGTTACCACCTACGAGCAGTACTTC. Supplemented by reference TRBV5-6 and TRBJ2-7, the full variable domain reads DAGVTQSPTHLIKTRGQQVTLRCSPKSGHDTVSWYQQALGQGPQFIFQYYEEEERQRGNFPDRFSGHQFPNYSSELNVNALLLGDSALYLCASSFFGVTTYEQYFGPGTRLTVT.